This T cell receptor (beta chain) comes out of a study of control samples from healthy donors and cancer patients. Sequencing was performed with immunoSEQ multiplex PCR; in TCRdb, only in-frame clones are kept and a portion is missing. The top ten hold 2% to 2.5% of the sample, which has 170,000 or so clones, 75% to 95% seen once. V was clipped by 10 bases and J by 4 bases; unmatched bases: 24. Germline V gene sequence: CDR1 ENHRY, CDR2 SYGVKD. This CDR3 contains 18 residues. This chain uses TRBV10-3 with TRBJ1-1, with TRBD1 matching 7 bases. The sample taken for sequencing was blood. This sequence was found in a woman aged 40 to 49 in good health. The CDR3 coding sequence is TGTGCCACCTTCTCCCGGGACAGTACGAACCCTGAAAGCACTGAAGCTTTCTTT. Protein sequence: CATFSRDSTNPESTEAFF.